A selection of T cell receptor beta chains follows, all from one sample in a study of tumor-infiltrating lymphocytes in primary liver carcinoma. Using its own MiXCR run on the multiplex PCR reads, TCRdb lists one record per CDR3 protein. The sample lists around 50,000 distinct CDR3 sequences, over 70% occurring once. The sequencing sample was made of liver tumor tissue from sampling region 3. The receptors derive from a man in his forties or fifties with primary liver carcinoma and hepatitis B virus infection. Each CDR3 is given with its conserved first and last residue. The order of the fields is CDR3 protein, CDR3 DNA, clone size, D gene, J gene, V gene. The D gene is left open where the match is weak. Not every row has a clone size; where given, it reads once, few, many or a size class.

CASSRLRVTEASF,TGTGCCAGCAGCCGACTCAGGGTCACTGAAGCTTCCTTT,NA,NA,TRBJ1-1,TRBV14
CASRDRVNSPLHF,TGTGCCAGCAGGGACAGGGTGAATTCACCCCTCCACTTT,many,TRBD1,TRBJ1-6,TRBV6-6
CASSPLGGTRYEQYF,TGTGCCAGCTCACCACTAGGGGGGACTCGGTACGAGCAGTACTTC,medium-sized,NA,TRBJ2-7,TRBV18
CASSFSGGGGDTQYF,TGTGCCAGCAGCTTTTCGGGGGGGGGAGGAGATACGCAGTATTTT,NA,TRBD2,TRBJ2-3,TRBV7-3
CASSLRKGEVVAFF,TGTGCCAGCAGTTTGCGCAAGGGAGAGGTGGTAGCTTTCTTT,NA,NA,TRBJ1-1,TRBV12-3/TRBV12-4
CSVLPEQRVDEQFF,TGCAGCGTATTGCCGGAACAGAGGGTGGATGAGCAGTTCTTC,NA,NA,TRBJ2-1,TRBV29-1
CASSLTVTGELFF,TGTGCCAGCAGCTTAACGGTCACAGGGGAGCTGTTTTTT,many,NA,TRBJ2-2,TRBV7-3
CATSLGRRLGYEQFF,TGTGCCACCTCCCTGGGGCGGCGCCTTGGATATGAGCAGTTCTTC,NA,NA,TRBJ2-1,TRBV28
CATSYAVRGYEQYF,TGTGCCACCAGTTACGCGGTCAGGGGATACGAGCAGTACTTC,NA,NA,TRBJ2-7,TRBV6-5
CASSSMTGAGETQHF,TGTGCCAGCAGCAGCATGACAGGGGCTGGCGAGACCCAGCACTTC,NA,TRBD1,TRBJ2-5,TRBV5-4
CVSSEGGTKTGELFF,TGCGTCAGCAGTGAAGGCGGGACGAAGACCGGGGAGCTGTTTTTT,NA,NA,TRBJ2-2,TRBV10-1
CPSSKEAGGSNEQFF,TGTCCCAGTAGCAAAGAGGCTGGAGGTAGCAATGAGCAGTTCTTC,NA,NA,TRBJ2-1,TRBV21-1
CNSGQGQETQHF,TGCAACTCCGGACAGGGTCAAGAGACTCAGCACTTC,NA,TRBD1,TRBJ2-5,TRBV29-1
CASAQGVGNSIYF,TGTGCCTCAGCCCAGGGAGTTGGAAACTCCATATACTTT,NA,NA,TRBJ1-3,TRBV11-2
CSVEGGTAGNTDTQYF,TGCAGCGTTGAAGGGGGTACGGCGGGGAACACAGATACGCAGTATTTT,few,NA,TRBJ2-3,TRBV29-1
CASSLPVGLAGGGYKQYF,TGTGCCAGCAGCTTACCCGTTGGGCTAGCGGGAGGGGGGTACAAGCAGTACTTC,NA,TRBD2,TRBJ2-7,TRBV11-2
CAISERVETQYF,TGTGCCATCAGTGAGCGGGTGGAGACCCAGTACTTC,medium-sized,NA,TRBJ2-5,TRBV10-3
CASSYSTEGNTIYF,TGTGCCAGCAGTTACTCGACGGAGGGAAACACCATATATTTT,many,NA,TRBJ1-3,TRBV6-5
CATASLAVVSEQYF,TGCGCCACCGCATCGCTGGCGGTAGTTTCCGAGCAGTACTTC,NA,NA,TRBJ2-7,TRBV5-1
CASSVLAGEGNEQFF,TGTGCCAGTAGCGTGCTAGCGGGAGAGGGCAATGAGCAGTTCTTC,NA,TRBD2,TRBJ2-1,TRBV9
CDSNPRDPGQSKFNGYTF,TGTGACAGCAACCCAAGGGACCCGGGACAGTCGAAATTCAATGGCTACACCTTC,NA,TRBD1,TRBJ1-2,TRBV6-1
CASSYGAREVEQFF,TGTGCCAGTAGTTACGGCGCGAGAGAGGTTGAGCAGTTCTTC,NA,NA,TRBJ2-1,TRBV6-6
CASTRDLYSPLHF,TGTGCCAGCACTCGGGACCTTTATTCACCCCTCCACTTT,many,NA,TRBJ1-6,TRBV2
CSVDPGRQGSSYEQYF,TGCAGCGTTGATCCGGGCCGACAGGGGTCGAGTTACGAGCAGTACTTC,once,TRBD1,TRBJ2-7,TRBV29-1
CASSEWQGAGEQFF,TGCGCTAGCAGTGAATGGCAGGGGGCGGGTGAGCAGTTCTTC,once,TRBD1,TRBJ2-1,TRBV6-1
CASSADVDPYEQYF,TGCGCCAGCAGTGCGGATGTCGACCCCTACGAACAGTACTTC,NA,NA,TRBJ2-7,TRBV10-2
CSGGINGETQHF,TGCAGCGGCGGGATCAACGGGGAGACACAGCACTTC,NA,NA,TRBJ2-5,TRBV29-1
CASSLPGEETQYF,TGTGCCAGCAGCTTACCCGGGGAAGAGACCCAGTACTTC,many,NA,TRBJ2-5,TRBV7-8
CASSQDTSGLSGKLFF,TGCGCCAGCAGCCAAGATACCTCGGGACTTTCCGGGAAGCTGTTTTTT,NA,NA,TRBJ2-2,TRBV4-1
CAGSYSRFSWGANTGELFF,TGTGCCGGCAGTTACTCGAGATTCAGTTGGGGGGCGAACACCGGGGAACTGTTTTTT,NA,NA,TRBJ2-2,TRBV6-5
CVSNSLGLGEQYF,TGTGTCAGCAATTCCCTTGGACTAGGCGAGCAGTACTTC,once,TRBD2,TRBJ2-7,TRBV12-3/TRBV12-4
CASIQTGGGELFF,TGTGCCAGCATCCAGACAGGGGGCGGGGAGCTGTTTTTT,NA,TRBD1,TRBJ2-2,TRBV11-2
CASSPQAGGTEAFF,TGCGCCAGCAGCCCTCAAGCGGGGGGAACTGAAGCTTTCTTT,many,NA,TRBJ1-1,TRBV4-1
CSVATGTSVNEQFF,TGCAGTGTTGCTACCGGGACTTCGGTCAACGAGCAGTTCTTC,NA,NA,TRBJ2-1,TRBV20-1
CASSCNGATYEQYF,TGTGCCAGCAGTTGCAATGGGGCCACCTACGAGCAGTACTTC,NA,NA,TRBJ2-7,TRBV6-5
CASSFDGVNTGELFF,TGTGCCAGCAGCTTCGACGGGGTGAACACCGGGGAGCTGTTTTTT,many,NA,TRBJ2-2,TRBV7-2
CAISFDRDTVGTGELFF,TGTGCCATCAGCTTTGATCGAGACACGGTCGGCACCGGGGAGCTGTTTTTT,NA,NA,TRBJ2-2,TRBV11-2
CASSQAGEYNEQFF,TGCGCCAGCAGTCAGGCTGGAGAGTACAATGAGCAGTTCTTC,once,NA,TRBJ2-1,TRBV4-1
CSVEGPREEEQSLYEQYF,TGCAGCGTTGAAGGCCCGAGGGAGGAGGAGCAAAGCCTGTACGAGCAGTACTTC,once,NA,TRBJ2-7,TRBV29-1
CASSLTSGDNDQSF,TGTGCCAGCAGCTTGACTAGCGGGGACAATGATCAGTCCTTC,NA,TRBD2,TRBJ2-1,TRBV5-5
CIVEDSSGRLYEQFF,TGCATCGTTGAAGATAGTAGCGGGAGACTGTATGAGCAGTTCTTC,NA,TRBD2,TRBJ2-1,TRBV29-1
CTSSPIGETQYF,TGTACCAGTAGCCCAATAGGTGAGACCCAGTACTTC,NA,NA,TRBJ2-5,TRBV28
CASSFVSSTDTQYF,TGTGCCAGCAGTTTTGTCAGCAGCACAGATACGCAGTATTTT,NA,NA,TRBJ2-3,TRBV28
CASSPSFRSGNYNEQFF,TGTGCCAGCAGCCCCTCTTTCAGAAGTGGGAACTACAATGAGCAGTTCTTC,NA,NA,TRBJ2-1,TRBV28
CIVATGTGANILTF,TGCATCGTTGCTACAGGGACTGGGGCCAACATCCTGACTTTC,NA,NA,TRBJ2-6,TRBV29-1
CACSKGLAVSTETRYF,TGTGCCTGCAGCAAGGGACTAGCGGTTAGCACAGAAACGCGGTATTTT,NA,TRBD2,TRBJ2-3,TRBV11-1